This T cell receptor beta chain was identified in a study of technical replicates of blood from a handful of donors. TCRdb keeps only in-frame clones here, not all; method: immunoSEQ multiplex PCR. The data hold about 66,000 clones, with approximately 90% observed a single time. The receptor was derived from a human donor in good health. Some clones in this sample may be carry-over from other donors' samples. Sequencing input: PBMCs.

CDR3 nucleotides: TGTGCCAGCAGCCCCGTCGGACAACTGAACACTGAAGCTTTCTTT. Residues: CASSPVGQLNTEAFF. This sequence joins TRBV14 and TRBJ1-1; D perhaps matches TRBD1 (5 bases). Between the trimmed V and J ends, which lost 4 bases and 0 bases, there was a span of 12 bases. This CDR3 has 15 residues. In germline, CDR1 is SGHDN, CDR2 FVKESK.